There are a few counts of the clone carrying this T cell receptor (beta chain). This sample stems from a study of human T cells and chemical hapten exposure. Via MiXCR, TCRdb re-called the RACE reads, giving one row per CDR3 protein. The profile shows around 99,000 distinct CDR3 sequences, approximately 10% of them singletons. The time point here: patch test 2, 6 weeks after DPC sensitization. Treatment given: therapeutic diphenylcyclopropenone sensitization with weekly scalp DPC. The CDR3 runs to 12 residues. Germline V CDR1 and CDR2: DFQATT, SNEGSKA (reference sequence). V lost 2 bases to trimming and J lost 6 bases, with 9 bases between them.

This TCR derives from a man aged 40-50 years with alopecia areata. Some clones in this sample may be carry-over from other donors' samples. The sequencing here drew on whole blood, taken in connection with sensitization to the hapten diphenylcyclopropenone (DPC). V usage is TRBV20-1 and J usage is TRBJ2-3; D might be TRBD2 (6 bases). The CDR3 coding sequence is TGCAGTGCTAGATCGGGGGTGGATACGCAGTATTTT. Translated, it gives CSARSGVDTQYF.